The clone carrying this T cell receptor (beta chain) has a count of ten or more. Its antigen is still unknown. Using unique molecular identifiers, the investigators prepared the TCRbeta library. TCRdb passed the PCR reads through MiXCR, listing each CDR3 protein once. The data hold hundreds of thousands of distinct CDR3 sequences, with about an eighth observed a single time. The entry originates in a study of T-cell reconstitution after alpha-beta-depleted transplantation in children. Study findings and constraints: The high TCRbeta diversity at day 60 in some patients came from surviving recipient T cells and thymic progenitors.

The clonotype originates from a girl aged 2 to 9 with congenital amegakaryocytic thrombocytopenia, due to receive a stem cell transplant. The source material was PBMCs, sampled before TCRalphabeta/CD19-depleted stem cell transplant.

The CDR3 region is CSASPGTGVGTEAFF. The CDR3 coding sequence is TGCAGTGCTAGTCCCGGGACAGGGGTTGGCACTGAAGCTTTCTTT. The genes are TRBV20-1 and TRBJ1-1; 10 positions match TRBD1. This CDR3 spans 15 amino acids. The germline gives CDR1 DFQATT, CDR2 SNEGSKA (reference sequence). V lost 3 bases and J lost 4; bases outside the gene matches: 8.